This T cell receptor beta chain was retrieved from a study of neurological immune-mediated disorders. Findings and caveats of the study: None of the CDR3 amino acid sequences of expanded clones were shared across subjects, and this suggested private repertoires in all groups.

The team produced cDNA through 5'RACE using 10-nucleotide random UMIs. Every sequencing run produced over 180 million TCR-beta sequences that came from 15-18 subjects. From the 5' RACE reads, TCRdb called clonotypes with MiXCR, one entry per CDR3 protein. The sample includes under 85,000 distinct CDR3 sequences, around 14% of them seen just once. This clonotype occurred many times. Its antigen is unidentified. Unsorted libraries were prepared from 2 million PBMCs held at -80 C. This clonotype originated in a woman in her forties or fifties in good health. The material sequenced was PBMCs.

The CDR3 spells CASRSGPGAYNEQFF. CDR3 DNA: TGTGCCAGCAGATCCGGGCCCGGCGCCTACAATGAGCAGTTCTTC. The chain couples TRBV28 to TRBJ2-1; D gene ambiguous. V was trimmed by 6 bases and J by 2 bases, leaving 14 bases between them. The CDR3 length is 15 residues. Looked up from germline, CDR1 is MDHEN and CDR2 is SYDVKM.